A selection of T cell receptor beta chains follows, all from one sample in a study of blood T cell repertoires in COVID-19. Assay used: immunoSEQ multiplex PCR; TCRdb lists only in-frame clones, some missing. The sample carries over 70,000 clones, more than 75% recorded once. Sequenced: peripheral blood. The origin of the receptors is a man in his sixties with acute or convalescent COVID-19. The CDR3 runs from the conserved cysteine through the conserved F or W. The D gene is left open where the match is weak. Size values are once, few and many counts, or a class for expanded clones, and some rows have none.

v_gene	abundance	d_gene	j_gene	CDR3nt	CDR3aa
TRBV10-3	-	TRBD2	TRBJ2-3	TGTGCCATCAGTGAGCTAGCGGGAGCAGGGGATACGCAGTATTTT	CAISELAGAGDTQYF
TRBV12-5	-	-	TRBJ2-2	TGTGCTAGTGGGCGAGAGACGGGGACCGGGGAGCTGTTTTTT	CASGRETGTGELFF
TRBV4-2	-	TRBD1	TRBJ2-1	TGTGCCAGCAGCCAAGACGGGGACAGGCCCTACAATGAGCAGTTCTTC	CASSQDGDRPYNEQFF
TRBV5-1	-	TRBD2	TRBJ2-3	TGCGCCAGCAGCATAAGGACTAGCGGGGCCGGGGATACGCAGTATTTT	CASSIRTSGAGDTQYF
TRBV7-9	-	-	TRBJ2-7	TGTGCCAGCAGCTCTATCGTCCTATCCGAGCAGTACTTC	CASSSIVLSEQYF
TRBV5-8	-	-	TRBJ1-2	TGTGCCAGCAGCTTGGCGGGGAACTATGGCTACACCTTC	CASSLAGNYGYTF
TRBV5-1	-	TRBD2	TRBJ2-2	TGCGCCAGCAGCCCTGGACTAGCTGTGGCCGGGGAGCTGTTTTTT	CASSPGLAVAGELFF
TRBV15	-	-	TRBJ1-2	TGTGCCACCAGCAGAGGTTTGACAGCTAACTATGGCTACACCTTC	CATSRGLTANYGYTF
TRBV7-2	-	TRBD1	TRBJ1-1	TGTGCCAGCAGCGAACGGACCGGGACAGGGGGCTTGGCTTTCTTT	CASSERTGTGGLAFF
TRBV4-1	few	TRBD2	TRBJ2-3	TGCGCCAGCAGCCAAGCTAGCGGGGGGCCAGATACGCAGTATTTT	CASSQASGGPDTQYF
TRBV19	-	-	TRBJ2-7	TGTGCCAGTACCCAAGGAGGGGGCGGCGAGCAGTACTTC	CASTQGGGGEQYF
TRBV6-5	-	-	TRBJ1-1	TGTGCCAGCACCTACAACACTGAAGCTTTCTTT	CASTYNTEAFF
TRBV29-1	-	TRBD1	TRBJ2-1	TGCAGCGTGGACAGGGGAGGCAATGAGCAGTTCTTC	CSVDRGGNEQFF
TRBV19	-	TRBD1	TRBJ2-7	TGTGCCAGTAGTATATACGGGACAGGGGCCTTGGAGCAGTACTTC	CASSIYGTGALEQYF
TRBV7-2	-	-	TRBJ1-1	TGTGCCAGCAGCTTAGGGGGAGGGGTAGGCCCTGAAGCTTTCTTT	CASSLGGGVGPEAFF
TRBV18	-	-	TRBJ2-5	TGTGCCAGCTCTCGCCAAGGGGGGACCCAGTACTTC	CASSRQGGTQYF
TRBV19	-	TRBD2	TRBJ2-1	TGTGCCAGCGGGGGGAGGGGAGGGCAGTTCTTC	CASGGRGGQFF
TRBV19	-	TRBD1	TRBJ1-5	TGTGCCAGCAGTTCCAACCGAGGGGGCGGTTCGAATCAGCCCCAGCATTTT	CASSSNRGGGSNQPQHF
TRBV3-1/TRBV3-2	-	TRBD2	TRBJ2-1	TGTGCCAGCATGGGCGGGAGTGGCAATGAGCAGTTCTTC	CASMGGSGNEQFF
TRBV5-6	-	-	TRBJ2-7	TGTGCCAGCAGCTCCCAGGCAGGGGCGTACGAGCAGTACTTC	CASSSQAGAYEQYF
TRBV2	-	-	TRBJ1-4	TGTGCCGTGCGTGCAACTAATGAAAAACTGTTTTTT	CAVRATNEKLFF
TRBV3-1/TRBV3-2	-	TRBD2	TRBJ2-3	TGTGCCAGCAGCCAACGCAACGGGAGGGCCCCAGATACGCAGTATTTT	CASSQRNGRAPDTQYF
TRBV12-5	once	-	TRBJ1-1	TGTGCTAGTGGGGCAGCAGGGAAAGCTTTCTTT	CASGAAGKAFF
TRBV9	-	-	TRBJ1-1	TGTGCCAGCAGCGTAGTTAGCGCAAACACTGAAGCTTTCTTT	CASSVVSANTEAFF
TRBV18	-	-	TRBJ1-1	TGTGCCAGCTCACCTCCTCGGGGACAAACGGCTGAAGCTTTCTTT	CASSPPRGQTAEAFF
TRBV7-2	-	-	TRBJ2-1	TGTGCCAGCAGCCCCCTCTACCCCAATGAGCAGTTCTTC	CASSPLYPNEQFF
TRBV6-5	-	-	TRBJ1-3	TGTGCCAGCAGTTCCAATCCAGGGTTAGGAAACACCATATATTTT	CASSSNPGLGNTIYF
TRBV3-1/TRBV3-2	-	-	TRBJ1-2	TGTGCCAGCAGCCAAGGGTGGCAGGGAGGCTACACCTTC	CASSQGWQGGYTF
TRBV25-1	-	TRBD2	TRBJ2-1	TGTGCCAGCAGTGTAGCGGGAGGGCGGTACAATGAGCAGTTCTTC	CASSVAGGRYNEQFF
TRBV3-1/TRBV3-2	-	-	TRBJ2-2	TGTGCCAGCATGATGGGACATACGAACACCGGGGAGCTGTTTTTT	CASMMGHTNTGELFF
TRBV2	-	-	TRBJ1-2	TGTGCCAGCGTTGAGGACTATGGCTACACCTTC	CASVEDYGYTF
TRBV7-3	-	-	TRBJ2-1	TGTGCCAGCAGCTTAACGGAGAATGAGCAGTTCTTC	CASSLTENEQFF
TRBV6-5	-	-	TRBJ2-3	TGTGCCAGCGTCCGGGGAGGCACAGATACGCAGTATTTT	CASVRGGTDTQYF
TRBV6-6	-	-	TRBJ1-1	TGTGCCAGCAGTTACCCGGCAGGAGGGAACACTGAAGCTTTCTTT	CASSYPAGGNTEAFF
TRBV7-2	-	TRBD2	TRBJ2-5	TGTGCCAGCAGCTTCCAGGGACTAAGCTTAGAGACCCAGTACTTC	CASSFQGLSLETQYF
TRBV28	-	TRBD1	TRBJ2-7	TGTGCCAGCAAGAAAACAGGGGTCCCCTACGAGCAGTACTTC	CASKKTGVPYEQYF
TRBV5-6	few	-	TRBJ2-1	TGTGCCAGCAGCTTGTATAAAGTTAGCGGATACAATGAGCAGTTCTTC	CASSLYKVSGYNEQFF
TRBV4-3	-	-	TRBJ1-2	TGCGCCAGCAGCCAAGTGGGACAATCGGATGGCTACACCTTC	CASSQVGQSDGYTF
TRBV27	-	TRBD1	TRBJ1-2	TGTGCCAGCAGTAGACAGGGTTCAAAGTATGGCTACACCTTC	CASSRQGSKYGYTF
TRBV18	-	-	TRBJ2-1	TGTGCCAGCTCACCGTCGGGTGAGCAGTTCTTC	CASSPSGEQFF
TRBV7-2	-	-	TRBJ2-3	TGTGCCAGCAGCTTAAGCGGTCTCACAGATACGCAGTATTTT	CASSLSGLTDTQYF
TRBV6-5	-	-	TRBJ1-6	TGTGCCAGCACCCAGGACAGAATAAATTCACCCCTCCACTTT	CASTQDRINSPLHF
TRBV11-2	once	TRBD2	TRBJ2-1	TGTGCCAGCGGGGGGACTAGGTCCTACAATGAGCAGTTCTTC	CASGGTRSYNEQFF
TRBV5-1	once	TRBD2	TRBJ2-2	TGCGCCAGCAGCAATAGCGGGGGAAGTTACGGGGAGCTGTTTTTT	CASSNSGGSYGELFF
TRBV5-1	-	TRBD1	TRBJ2-2	TGCGCCAGCAGATTAACAGGGGTGGGCGCCGGGGAGCTGTTTTTT	CASRLTGVGAGELFF
TRBV7-2	-	TRBD1	TRBJ1-3	TGTGCCACCTCCAGGGGGAGCTCTGGAAACACCATATATTTT	CATSRGSSGNTIYF
TRBV15	-	-	TRBJ2-3	TGTGCCACCAGCAGAGATTGGAGGGGACCAGATACGCAGTATTTT	CATSRDWRGPDTQYF
TRBV7-8	once	TRBD1	TRBJ1-5	TGTGCCAGCAGCCCTGGACAGGGTATCCAGCCCCAGCATTTT	CASSPGQGIQPQHF
TRBV7-8	many	-	TRBJ1-2	TGTGCCAGCACTCCCAAAGAGGGCTATGGCTACACCTTC	CASTPKEGYGYTF
TRBV11-1	-	TRBD2	TRBJ2-7	TGTGCCAGCAGCTTAGGAGCGGGAGAAACCTACGAGCAGTACTTC	CASSLGAGETYEQYF
TRBV5-4	-	-	TRBJ2-5	TGTGCCAGCAGCTTGGGGCCCGGGGGTGAGACCCAGTACTTC	CASSLGPGGETQYF